This T cell receptor (beta chain) originates from a study of cytomegalovirus exposure and HLA in healthy donors. Broader study findings: The study put 150 to 200 TCR beta chains on its list as cytomegalovirus-associated. Later, an analysis found that TCR clusters from the first cohort tended to co-occur in the 130 or so validation repertoires. Rare TCR sequences predominated, though certain public TCRs were found in many donors.

The V end was cut by 3 bases, the J end by 5 bases, with 16 bases between. The V gene's germline CDR1 is SSHAT and CDR2 FNYEAQ (reference sequence). CDR3 length: 15 amino acids. Turning to this clone: What it binds is unknown.

Assay: immunoSEQ multiplex PCR; the TCRdb copy retains only in-frame clones and omits some. The sample shows roughly 300,000 clones, roughly nine tenths of them seen only once. The sequenced sample consisted of PBMCs. The receptor was derived from a woman in her 30s in good health and CMV-seropositive. The chain uses TRBV7-7 and TRBJ2-5; a possible D gene is TRBD2 (7 bases). Here the CDR3 DNA reads TGTGCCAGCAGCTTCTCCGGGGGGCCGGGGGAGACCCAGTACTTC. Protein: CASSFSGGPGETQYF.